The present T cell receptor (beta chain) was sequenced within a study of cytomegalovirus exposure and HLA in healthy donors. General study points: Rare TCR sequences dominated, though some public TCRs recurred in many donors.

The method was immunoSEQ multiplex PCR; TCRdb's version includes in-frame clones alone and lacks a portion of them. The repertoire has approximately 160,000 clones, 84% of them found once; the top ten carry approximately 10%. There are 13 residues in the CDR3. The germline gives CDR1 SGHTA, CDR2 FQGTGA. Trimming cost V 4 bases and J 1 base, with 7 bases left between them. On this clone: Its antigen is undetermined.

Source material: PBMCs. The source is a man aged 25-45 years in good health and CMV-seropositive. The chain combines TRBV7-3 with TRBJ1-1; TRBD1 might be the D (5 bases). For the CDR3, the DNA is TGTGCCAGCAGCTCCGACAGGAACACTGAAGCTTTCTTT. Translated, it gives CASSSDRNTEAFF.